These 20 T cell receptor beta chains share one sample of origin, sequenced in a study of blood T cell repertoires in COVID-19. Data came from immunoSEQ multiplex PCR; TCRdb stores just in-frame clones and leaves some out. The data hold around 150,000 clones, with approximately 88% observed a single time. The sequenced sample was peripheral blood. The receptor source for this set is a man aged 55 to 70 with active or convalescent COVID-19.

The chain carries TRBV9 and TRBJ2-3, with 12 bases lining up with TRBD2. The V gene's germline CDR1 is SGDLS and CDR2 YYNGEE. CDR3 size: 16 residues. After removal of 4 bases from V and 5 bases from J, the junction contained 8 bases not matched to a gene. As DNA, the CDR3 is TGTGCCAGCAGCTCCTCTAGCGGGAGGGCCCAAGATACGCAGTATTTT. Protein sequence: CASSSSSGRAQDTQYF.

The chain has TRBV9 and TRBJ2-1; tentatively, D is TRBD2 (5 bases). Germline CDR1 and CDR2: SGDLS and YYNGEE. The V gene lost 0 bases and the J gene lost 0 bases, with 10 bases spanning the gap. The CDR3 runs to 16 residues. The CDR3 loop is CASSVGGRSSYNEQFF. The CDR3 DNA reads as TGTGCCAGCAGCGTAGGCGGGCGAAGCTCCTACAATGAGCAGTTCTTC.

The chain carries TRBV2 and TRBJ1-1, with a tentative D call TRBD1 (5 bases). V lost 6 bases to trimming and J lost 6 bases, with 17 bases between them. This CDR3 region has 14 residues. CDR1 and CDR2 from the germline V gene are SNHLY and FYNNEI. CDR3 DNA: TGTGCCAGCAGGTTGCGGGGCTTGGTCGCTGAAGCTTTCTTT. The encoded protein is CASRLRGLVAEAFF.

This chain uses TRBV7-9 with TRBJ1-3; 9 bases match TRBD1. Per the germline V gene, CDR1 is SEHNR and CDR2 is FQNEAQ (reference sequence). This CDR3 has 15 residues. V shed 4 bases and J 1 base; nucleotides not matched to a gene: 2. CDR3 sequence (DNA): TGTGCCAGCAGCTCCGGGACAGGGTCTGGAAACACCATATATTTT. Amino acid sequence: CASSSGTGSGNTIYF.

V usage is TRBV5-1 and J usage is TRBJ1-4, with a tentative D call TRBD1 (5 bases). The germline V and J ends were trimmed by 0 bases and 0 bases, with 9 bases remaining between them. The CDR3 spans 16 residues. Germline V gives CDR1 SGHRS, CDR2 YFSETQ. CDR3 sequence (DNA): TGCGCCAGCAGCTTGGGGACATCTGCAACTAATGAAAAACTGTTTTTT. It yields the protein CASSLGTSATNEKLFF.

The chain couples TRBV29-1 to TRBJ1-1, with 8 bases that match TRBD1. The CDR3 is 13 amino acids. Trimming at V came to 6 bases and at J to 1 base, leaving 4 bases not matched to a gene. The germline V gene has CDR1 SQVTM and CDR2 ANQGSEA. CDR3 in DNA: TGCAGCGTCAAGACAGGGGCGAACACTGAAGCTTTCTTT. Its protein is CSVKTGANTEAFF.

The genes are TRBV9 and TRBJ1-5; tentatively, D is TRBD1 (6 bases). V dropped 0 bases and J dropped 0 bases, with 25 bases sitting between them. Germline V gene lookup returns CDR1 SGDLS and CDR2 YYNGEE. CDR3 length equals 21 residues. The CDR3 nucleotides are TGTGCCAGCAGCGTAGTAATGGGACAACCCGACGGCCTATATAGCAATCAGCCCCAGCATTTT. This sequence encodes CASSVVMGQPDGLYSNQPQHF.

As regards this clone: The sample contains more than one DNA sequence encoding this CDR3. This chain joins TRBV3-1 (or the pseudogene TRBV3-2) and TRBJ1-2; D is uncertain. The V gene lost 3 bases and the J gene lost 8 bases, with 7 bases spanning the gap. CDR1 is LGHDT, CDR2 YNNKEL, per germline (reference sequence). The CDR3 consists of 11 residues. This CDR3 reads CASSQAGGYTF. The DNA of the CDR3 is TGTGCCAGCAGCCAGGCAGGAGGCTACACCTTC.

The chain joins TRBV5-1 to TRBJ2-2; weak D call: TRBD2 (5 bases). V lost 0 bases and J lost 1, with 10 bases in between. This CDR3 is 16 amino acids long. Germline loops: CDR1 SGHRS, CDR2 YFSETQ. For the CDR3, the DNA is TGCGCCAGCAGCTTGGTCCCCAGCGGGAACACCGGGGAGCTGTTTTTT. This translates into CASSLVPSGNTGELFF.

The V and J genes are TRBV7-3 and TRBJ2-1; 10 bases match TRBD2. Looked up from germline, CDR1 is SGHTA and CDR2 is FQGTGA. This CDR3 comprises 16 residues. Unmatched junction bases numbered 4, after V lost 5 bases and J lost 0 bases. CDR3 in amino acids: CASSRSGGSSYNEQFF. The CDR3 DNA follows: TGTGCCAGCAGCCGTAGCGGGGGGAGCTCCTACAATGAGCAGTTCTTC.

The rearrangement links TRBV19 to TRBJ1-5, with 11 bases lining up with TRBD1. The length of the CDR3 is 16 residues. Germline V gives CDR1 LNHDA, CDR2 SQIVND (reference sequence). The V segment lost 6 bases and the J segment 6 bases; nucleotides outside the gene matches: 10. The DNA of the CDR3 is TGTGCCAGTAGACTGACGGACAGGGGGCGCGGTCAGCCCCAGCATTTT. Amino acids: CASRLTDRGRGQPQHF.

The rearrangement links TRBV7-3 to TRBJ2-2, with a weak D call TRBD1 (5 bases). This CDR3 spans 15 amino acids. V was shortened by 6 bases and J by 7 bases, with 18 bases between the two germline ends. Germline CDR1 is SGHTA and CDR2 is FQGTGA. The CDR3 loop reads CASSIRAVKGGELFF. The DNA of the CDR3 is TGTGCCAGCAGTATCAGGGCGGTCAAGGGCGGGGAGCTGTTTTTT. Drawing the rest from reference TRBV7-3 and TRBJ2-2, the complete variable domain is GAGVSQTPSNKVTEKGKYVELRCDPISGHTALYWYRQSLGQGPEFLIYFQGTGAADDSGLPNDRFFAVRPEGSVSTLKIQRTERGDSAVYLCASSIRAVKGGELFFGEGSRLTVL.

The CDR3 nucleotides read TGTGCCAGCAGCCGACAGGGATGGGATCAGCCCCAGCATTTT. Translated: CASSRQGWDQPQHF. The chain employs TRBV7-9 and TRBJ1-5, with 7 bases fitting TRBD1. V shed 5 bases, J shed 5 bases, and the junction held 6 bases outside the gene matches. The CDR3 is 14 amino acids. The germline V gene has CDR1 SEHNR and CDR2 FQNEAQ (reference sequence).

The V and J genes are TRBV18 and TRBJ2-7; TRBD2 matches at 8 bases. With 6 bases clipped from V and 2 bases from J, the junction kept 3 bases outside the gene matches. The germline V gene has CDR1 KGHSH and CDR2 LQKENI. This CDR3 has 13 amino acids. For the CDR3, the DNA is TGTGCCAGCTCTACTAGCGGAGCCTACGAGCAGTACTTC. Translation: CASSTSGAYEQYF.

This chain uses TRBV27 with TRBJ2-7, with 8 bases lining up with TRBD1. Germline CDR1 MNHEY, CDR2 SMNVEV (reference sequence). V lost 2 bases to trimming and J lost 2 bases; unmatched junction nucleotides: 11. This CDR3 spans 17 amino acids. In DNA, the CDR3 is TGTGCCAGCAGTTTAACCTCTCCGGACAGGGCGACCTACGAGCAGTACTTC. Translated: CASSLTSPDRATYEQYF.

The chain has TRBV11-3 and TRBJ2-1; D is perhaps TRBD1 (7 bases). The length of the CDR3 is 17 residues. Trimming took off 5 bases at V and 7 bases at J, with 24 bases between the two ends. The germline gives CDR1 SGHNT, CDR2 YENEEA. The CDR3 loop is CASSPGDSGFLGNEQFF. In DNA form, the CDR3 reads TGTGCCAGCAGCCCGGGGGACAGCGGGTTTTTGGGGAATGAGCAGTTCTTC.

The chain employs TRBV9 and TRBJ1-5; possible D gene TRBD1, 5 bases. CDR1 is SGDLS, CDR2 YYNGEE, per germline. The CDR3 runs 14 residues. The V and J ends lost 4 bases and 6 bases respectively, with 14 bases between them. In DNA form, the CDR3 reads TGTGCCAGCAGCTACGGTGGGGGAGGTCAGCCCCAGCATTTT. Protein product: CASSYGGGGQPQHF.

The DNA of the CDR3 is TGTGCCAGTAGTATTCAGGAGGTCGGGCCGAACACTGAAGCTTTCTTT. It codes for CASSIQEVGPNTEAFF. This chain connects TRBV19 to TRBJ1-1; D gene uncertain. The germline CDR1 and CDR2 sequences are LNHDA and SQIVND (reference sequence). Between the trimmed V and J ends, which lost 3 bases and 1 base, there was a span of 15 bases. This CDR3 comprises 16 residues.

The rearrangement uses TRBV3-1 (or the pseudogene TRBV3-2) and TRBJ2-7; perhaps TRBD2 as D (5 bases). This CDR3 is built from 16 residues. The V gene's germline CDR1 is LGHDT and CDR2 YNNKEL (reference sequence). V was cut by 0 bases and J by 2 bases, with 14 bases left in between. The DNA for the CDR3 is TGTGCCAGCAGCCAAGAATTGAGGGTCCCTGCCTACGAGCAGTACTTC. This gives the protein CASSQELRVPAYEQYF.

The CDR3 protein is CASSPAGSLNYEQYF. The DNA of the CDR3 is TGTGCCAGCTCACCAGCGGGGAGTCTGAACTACGAGCAGTACTTC. This chain joins TRBV18 and TRBJ2-7; D may be TRBD2 (6 bases). Trimming removed 2 bases from V and 3 bases from J, with 14 bases in between. In germline, CDR1 is KGHSH, CDR2 LQKENI. The CDR3 contains 15 residues.